This record looks at one TCR beta chain sequence and its context. Its antigen remains unidentified. Trimming shortened V by 2 bases and J by 0 bases, and 12 bases separated the two germline ends. This CDR3 is 15 amino acids long. Germline V gives CDR1 SGHRS, CDR2 YFSETQ. Every patient had mismatch repair deficiency by PCR or immunohistochemistry. This sample is drawn from a study of PD-1 blockade in mismatch repair-deficient tumors. Across the whole study: All were previously treated, progressing patients with approximately 12 mismatch repair-deficient cancer types.

Study outcomes and limitations: Tumor-resident clones, often absent from pretreatment blood, expanded after pembrolizumab and then contracted.

Data came from immunoSEQ multiplex PCR; TCRdb stores just in-frame clones and leaves some out. The data contain more than 85,000 clones, roughly four fifths of them seen just once; the ten biggest clones take up around 6.9%. The chain recombines TRBV5-1 with TRBJ2-7; D is tentatively TRBD1 or TRBD2 (5 bases each). The material was peripheral blood, obtained around 8 months after starting pembrolizumab. This clonotype was sampled from an adult with mismatch repair-deficient cancer. This CDR3 is CASSLPGTVSYEQYF. In DNA form, the CDR3 reads TGCGCCAGCAGCTTACCTGGGACGGTCTCCTACGAGCAGTACTTC.